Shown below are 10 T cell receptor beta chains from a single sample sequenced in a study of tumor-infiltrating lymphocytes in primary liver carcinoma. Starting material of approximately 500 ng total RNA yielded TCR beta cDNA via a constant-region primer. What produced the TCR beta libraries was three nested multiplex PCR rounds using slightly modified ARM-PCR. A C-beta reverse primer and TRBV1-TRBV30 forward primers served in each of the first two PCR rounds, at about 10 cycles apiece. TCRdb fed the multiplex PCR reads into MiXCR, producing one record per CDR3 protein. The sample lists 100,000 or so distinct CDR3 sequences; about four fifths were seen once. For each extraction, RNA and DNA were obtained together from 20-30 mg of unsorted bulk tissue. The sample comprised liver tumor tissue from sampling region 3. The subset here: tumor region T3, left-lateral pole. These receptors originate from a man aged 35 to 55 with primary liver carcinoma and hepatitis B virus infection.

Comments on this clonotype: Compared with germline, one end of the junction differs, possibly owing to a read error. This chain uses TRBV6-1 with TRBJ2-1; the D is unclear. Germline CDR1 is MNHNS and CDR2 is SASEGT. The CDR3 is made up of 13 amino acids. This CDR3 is CASSEESGIEQFF. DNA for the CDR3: TGTGCCAGCAGTGAAGAGAGTGGCATTGAGCAGTTTTTC.

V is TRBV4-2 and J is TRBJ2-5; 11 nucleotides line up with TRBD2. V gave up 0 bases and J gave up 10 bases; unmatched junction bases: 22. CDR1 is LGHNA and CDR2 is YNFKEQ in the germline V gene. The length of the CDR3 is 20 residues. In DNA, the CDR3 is TGTGCCAGCAGCCAAGAGTCCGAGACTAGCGGGATCTCGCCGCGGGAGGTCCAGTACTTC. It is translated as CASSQESETSGISPREVQYF.

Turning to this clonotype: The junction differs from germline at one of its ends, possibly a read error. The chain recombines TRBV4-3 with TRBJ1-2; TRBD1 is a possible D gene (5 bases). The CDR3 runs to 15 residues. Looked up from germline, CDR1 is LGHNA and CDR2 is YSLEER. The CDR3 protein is CASSHSPGGSYGYTF. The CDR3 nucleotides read TGCGCTAGCAGCCATAGTCCCGGGGGATCCTATGGCTACACGTTC.

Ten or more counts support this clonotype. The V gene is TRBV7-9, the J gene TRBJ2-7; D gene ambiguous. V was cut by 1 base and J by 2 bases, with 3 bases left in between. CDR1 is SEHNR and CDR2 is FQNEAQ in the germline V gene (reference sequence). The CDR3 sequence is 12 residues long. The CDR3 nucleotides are TGTGCCAGCAGCTTAGTCGCCTACGAGCAGTACTTC. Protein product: CASSLVAYEQYF.

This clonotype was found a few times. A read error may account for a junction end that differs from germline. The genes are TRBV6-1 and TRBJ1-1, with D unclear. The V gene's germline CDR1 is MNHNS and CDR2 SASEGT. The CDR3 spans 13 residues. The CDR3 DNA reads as TGTGCCAGCAGTGATGGTAGGATCACTGAAGCCTTCTTT. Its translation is CASSDGRITEAFF.

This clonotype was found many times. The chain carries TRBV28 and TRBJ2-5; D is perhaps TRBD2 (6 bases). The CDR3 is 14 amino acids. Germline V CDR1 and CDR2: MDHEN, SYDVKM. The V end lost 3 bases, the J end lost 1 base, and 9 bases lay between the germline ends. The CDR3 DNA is TGTGCCAGCAGTTTTAGCGGAGCCCAAGAGACCCAGTACTTC. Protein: CASSFSGAQETQYF.

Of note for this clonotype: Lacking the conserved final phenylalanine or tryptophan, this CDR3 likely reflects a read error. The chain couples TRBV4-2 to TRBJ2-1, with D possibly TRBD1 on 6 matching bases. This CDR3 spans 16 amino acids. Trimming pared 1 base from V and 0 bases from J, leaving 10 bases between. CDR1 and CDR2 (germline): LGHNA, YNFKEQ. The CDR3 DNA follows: TGTGCCAGCAGCCAAGTACAGGGAAGCTCCTACAATGAGCAGTTCTCC. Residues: CASSQVQGSSYNEQFS.

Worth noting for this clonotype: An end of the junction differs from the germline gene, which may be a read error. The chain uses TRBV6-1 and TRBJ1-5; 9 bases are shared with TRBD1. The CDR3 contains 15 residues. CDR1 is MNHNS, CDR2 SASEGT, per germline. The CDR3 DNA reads TGTGTCAGCAGTAACGTGGACAGGGGAGGCCAGCCCCAGCGTTTT. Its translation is CVSSNVDRGGQPQRF.

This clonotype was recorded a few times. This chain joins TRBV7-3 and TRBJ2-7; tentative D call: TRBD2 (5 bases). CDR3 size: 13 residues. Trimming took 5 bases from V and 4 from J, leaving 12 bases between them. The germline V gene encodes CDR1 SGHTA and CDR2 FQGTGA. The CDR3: CASSASPGYEQYF. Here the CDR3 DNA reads TGTGCCAGCAGCGCCTCTCCGGGATACGAGCAGTACTTC.

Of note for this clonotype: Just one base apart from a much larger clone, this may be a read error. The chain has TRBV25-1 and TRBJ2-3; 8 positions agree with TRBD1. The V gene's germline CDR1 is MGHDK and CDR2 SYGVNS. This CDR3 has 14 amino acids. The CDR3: CASRSGGSVDTPYF. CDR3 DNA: TGTGCCAGCAGATCAGGGGGCTCGGTAGATACGCCGTATTTT. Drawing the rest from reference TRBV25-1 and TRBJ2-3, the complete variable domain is EADIYQTPRYLVIGTGKKITLECSQTMGHDKMYWYQQDPGMELHLIHYSYGVNSTEKGDLSSESTVSRIRTEHFPLTLESARPSHTSQYLCASRSGGSVDTPYFGPGTRLTVL.